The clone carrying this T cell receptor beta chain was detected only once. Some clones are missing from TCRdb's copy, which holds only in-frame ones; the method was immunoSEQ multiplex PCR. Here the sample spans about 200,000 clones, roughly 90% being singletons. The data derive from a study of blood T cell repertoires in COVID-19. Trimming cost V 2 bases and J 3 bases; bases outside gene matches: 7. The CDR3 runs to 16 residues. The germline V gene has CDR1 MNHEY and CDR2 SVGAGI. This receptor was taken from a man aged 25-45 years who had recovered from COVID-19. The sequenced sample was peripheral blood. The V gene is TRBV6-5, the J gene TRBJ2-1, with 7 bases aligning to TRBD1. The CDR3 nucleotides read TGTGCCAGCAGTTACCAGGACAGGCCGATCTACAATGAGCAGTTCTTC. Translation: CASSYQDRPIYNEQFF.